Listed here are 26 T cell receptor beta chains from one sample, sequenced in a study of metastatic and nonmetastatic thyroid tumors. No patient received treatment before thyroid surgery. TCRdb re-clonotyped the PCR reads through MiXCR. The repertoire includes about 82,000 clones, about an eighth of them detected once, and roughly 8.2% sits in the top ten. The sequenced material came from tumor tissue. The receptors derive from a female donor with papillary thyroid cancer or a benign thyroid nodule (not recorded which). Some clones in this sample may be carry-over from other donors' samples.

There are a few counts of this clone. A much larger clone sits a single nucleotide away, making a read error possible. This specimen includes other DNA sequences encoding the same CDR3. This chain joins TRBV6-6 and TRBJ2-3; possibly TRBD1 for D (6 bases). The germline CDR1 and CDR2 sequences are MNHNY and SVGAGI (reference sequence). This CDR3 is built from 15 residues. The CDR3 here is CASSYTGSRTDTQYF. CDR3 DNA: TGTGCCAGCAGTTACACAGGGTCGAGGACAGATACTCAGTATTTT.

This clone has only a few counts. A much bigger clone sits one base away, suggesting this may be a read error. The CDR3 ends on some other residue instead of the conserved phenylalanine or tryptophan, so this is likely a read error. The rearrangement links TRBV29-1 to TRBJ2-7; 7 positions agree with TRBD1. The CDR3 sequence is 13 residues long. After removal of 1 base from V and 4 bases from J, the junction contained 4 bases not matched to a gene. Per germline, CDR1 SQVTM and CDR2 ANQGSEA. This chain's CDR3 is CSVEGQGFYEQYL. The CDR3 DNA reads TGCAGCGTTGAAGGACAGGGTTTTTACGAGCAGTACCTC.

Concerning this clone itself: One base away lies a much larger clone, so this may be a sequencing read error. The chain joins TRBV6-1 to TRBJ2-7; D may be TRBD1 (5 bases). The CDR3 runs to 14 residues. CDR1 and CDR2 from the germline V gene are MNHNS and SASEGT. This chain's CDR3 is CASTWTYRPYERYF. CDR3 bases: TGTGCCAGCACTTGGACATACCGCCCCTACGAGCGGTACTTC.

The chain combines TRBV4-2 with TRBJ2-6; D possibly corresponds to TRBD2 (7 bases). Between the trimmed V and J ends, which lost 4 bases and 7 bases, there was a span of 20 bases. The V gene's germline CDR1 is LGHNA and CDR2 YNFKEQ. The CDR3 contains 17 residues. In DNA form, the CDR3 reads TGTGCCAGCAGCCCGGACGTACGAGGGGGGGGCGCCAACGTCCTGACTTTC. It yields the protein CASSPDVRGGGANVLTF.

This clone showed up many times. The CDR3 here is CASSVSTGRLGYNQPQHF. DNA for the CDR3: TGTGCCAGCAGTGTATCGACAGGGCGTCTAGGGTACAATCAGCCCCAGCATTTT. V and J are TRBV2 and TRBJ1-5; 7 bases are a match to TRBD1. This CDR3 region has 18 residues. V was clipped by 4 bases and J by 3 bases; unmatched bases: 15. Germline assignment: CDR1 SNHLY and CDR2 FYNNEI.

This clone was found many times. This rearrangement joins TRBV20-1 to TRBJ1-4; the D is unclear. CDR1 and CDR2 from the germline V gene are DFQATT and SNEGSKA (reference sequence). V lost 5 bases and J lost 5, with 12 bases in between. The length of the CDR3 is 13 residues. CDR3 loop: CSAQGRFNEKLFF. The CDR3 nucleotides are TGCAGTGCTCAAGGGAGATTCAATGAAAAACTGTTTTTT.

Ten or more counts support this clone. CDR3 in amino acids: CASSSPHQPQHF. CDR3 in DNA: TGTGCCAGCAGTTCCCCTCATCAGCCCCAGCATTTT. This rearrangement joins TRBV27 to TRBJ1-5; D uncertain. CDR1 and CDR2 (germline): MNHEY, SMNVEV (reference sequence). The CDR3 sequence is 12 residues long. The V gene lost 4 bases and the J gene lost 5 bases, with 6 bases spanning the gap.

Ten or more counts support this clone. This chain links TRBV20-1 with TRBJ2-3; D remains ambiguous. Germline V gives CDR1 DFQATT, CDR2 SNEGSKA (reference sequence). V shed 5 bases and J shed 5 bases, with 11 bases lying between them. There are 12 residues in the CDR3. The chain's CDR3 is CSARTTGDTQYF. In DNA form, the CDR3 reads TGCAGTGCTCGGACCACTGGAGATACGCAGTATTTT.

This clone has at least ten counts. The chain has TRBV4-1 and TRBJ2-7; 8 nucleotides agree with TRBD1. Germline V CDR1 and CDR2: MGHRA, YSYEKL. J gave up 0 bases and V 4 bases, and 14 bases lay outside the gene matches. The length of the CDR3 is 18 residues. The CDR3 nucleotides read TGCGCCAGCAGCCGGGGACAGGCCGTGGCACTACCCTCCTACGAGCAGTACTTC. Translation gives CASSRGQAVALPSYEQYF.

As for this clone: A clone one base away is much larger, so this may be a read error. The CDR3 here is CSASRDSYTQETQYF. In DNA, the CDR3 is TGCAGTGCTAGTCGGGACTCCTATACTCAAGAGACCCAGTACTTC. The chain is built from TRBV20-1 and TRBJ2-5, with a weak D call TRBD2 (6 bases). The germline V and J ends were trimmed by 3 bases and 2 bases, with 16 bases remaining between them. Germline CDR1 is DFQATT and CDR2 is SNEGSKA (reference sequence). This CDR3 spans 15 amino acids.

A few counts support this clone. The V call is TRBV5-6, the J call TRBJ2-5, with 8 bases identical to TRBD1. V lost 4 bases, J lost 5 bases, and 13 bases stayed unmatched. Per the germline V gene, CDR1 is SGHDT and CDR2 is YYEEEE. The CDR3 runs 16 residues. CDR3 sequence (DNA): TGTGCCAGCAGCCGTACCCCAGGGGGCGCGGTGGAGACCCAGTACTTC. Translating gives CASSRTPGGAVETQYF.

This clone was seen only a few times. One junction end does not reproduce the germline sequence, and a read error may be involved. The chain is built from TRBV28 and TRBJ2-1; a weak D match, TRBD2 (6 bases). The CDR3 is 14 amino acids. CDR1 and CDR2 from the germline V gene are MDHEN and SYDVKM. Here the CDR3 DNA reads TGTGCAAGCACCCCCGGCGGGGACTACAATGAGCAGTTCTTC. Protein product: CASTPGGDYNEQFF.

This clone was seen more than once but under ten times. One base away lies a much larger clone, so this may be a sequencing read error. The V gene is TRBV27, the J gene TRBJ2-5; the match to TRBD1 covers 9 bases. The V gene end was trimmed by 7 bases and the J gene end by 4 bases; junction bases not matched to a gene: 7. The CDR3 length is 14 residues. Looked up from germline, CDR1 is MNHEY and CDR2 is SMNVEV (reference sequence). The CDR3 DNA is TGTGCCAGCACTCCCGTGGGACAGGGAGAGACCCAGTACTTC. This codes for CASTPVGQGETQYF.

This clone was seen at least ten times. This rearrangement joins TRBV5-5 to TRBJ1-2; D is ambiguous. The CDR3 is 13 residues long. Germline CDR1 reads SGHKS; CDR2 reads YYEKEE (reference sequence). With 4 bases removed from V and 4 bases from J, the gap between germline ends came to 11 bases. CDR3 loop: CASSDLNSYGYTF. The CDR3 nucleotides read TGTGCCAGCAGCGATTTAAACAGCTATGGCTACACCTTC.

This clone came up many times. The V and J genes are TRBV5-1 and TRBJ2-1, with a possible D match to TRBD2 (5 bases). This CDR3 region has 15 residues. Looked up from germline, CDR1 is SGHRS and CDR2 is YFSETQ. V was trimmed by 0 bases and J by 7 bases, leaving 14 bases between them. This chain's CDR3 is CASSLDGIVGNEQFF. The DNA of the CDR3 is TGCGCCAGCAGCTTGGACGGGATAGTGGGTAATGAGCAGTTCTTC.

Written as DNA, the CDR3 is TGTGCCAGCAGTGGGGCAGGGGGCGCGGATGAGCAGTTCTTC. Protein: CASSGAGGADEQFF. The V and J genes are TRBV6-1 and TRBJ2-1, with 8 bases fitting TRBD1. V was clipped by 4 bases and J by 8 bases; unmatched bases: 7. This CDR3 comprises 14 residues. Germline V gene data show CDR1 as MNHNS and CDR2 as SASEGT.

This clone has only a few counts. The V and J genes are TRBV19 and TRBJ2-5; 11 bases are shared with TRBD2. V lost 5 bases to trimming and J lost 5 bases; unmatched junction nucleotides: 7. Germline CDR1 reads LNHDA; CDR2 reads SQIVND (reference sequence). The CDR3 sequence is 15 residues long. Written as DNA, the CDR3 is TGTGCCAGTAGTGTAGCGGGAGGGCCGTGTGAGACCCAGTACTTC. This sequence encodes CASSVAGGPCETQYF. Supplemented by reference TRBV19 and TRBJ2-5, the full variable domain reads DGGITQSPKYLFRKEGQNVTLSCEQNLNHDAMYWYRQDPGQGLRLIYYSQIVNDFQKGDIAEGYSVSREKKESFPLTVTSAQKNPTAFYLCASSVAGGPCETQYFGPGTRLLVL.

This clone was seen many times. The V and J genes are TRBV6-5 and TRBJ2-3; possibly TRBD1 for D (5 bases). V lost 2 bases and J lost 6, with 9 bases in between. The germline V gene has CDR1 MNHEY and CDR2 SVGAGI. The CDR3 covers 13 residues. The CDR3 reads CASSYGAPDTQYF. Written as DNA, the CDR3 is TGTGCCAGCAGTTACGGGGCGCCGGATACGCAGTATTTT.

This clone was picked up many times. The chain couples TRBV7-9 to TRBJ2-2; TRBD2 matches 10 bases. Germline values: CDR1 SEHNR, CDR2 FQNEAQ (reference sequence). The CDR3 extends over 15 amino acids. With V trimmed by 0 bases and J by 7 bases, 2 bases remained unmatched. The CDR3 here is CASSLAPSGSGELFF. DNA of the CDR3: TGTGCCAGCAGCTTAGCGCCTAGCGGGAGCGGGGAGCTGTTTTTT.

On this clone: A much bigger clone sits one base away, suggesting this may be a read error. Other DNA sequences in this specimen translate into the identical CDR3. The DNA of the CDR3 is TGTGCCATCAGTGAGTTTGGGGTTTGGGATAATTCACCTCTCCACTTT. Protein sequence: CAISEFGVWDNSPLHF. The chain joins TRBV10-3 to TRBJ1-6; D unclear. The CDR3 consists of 16 residues. Germline loops: CDR1 ENHRY, CDR2 SYGVKD.

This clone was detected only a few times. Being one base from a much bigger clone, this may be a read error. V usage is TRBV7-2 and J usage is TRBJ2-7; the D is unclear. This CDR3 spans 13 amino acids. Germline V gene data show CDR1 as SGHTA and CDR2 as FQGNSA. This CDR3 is CASILGQTYEQYF. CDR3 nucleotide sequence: TGTGCCAGCATCTTAGGGCAGACCTACGAGCAGTACTTC. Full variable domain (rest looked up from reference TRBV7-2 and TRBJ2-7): GAGVSQSPSNKVTEKGKDVELRCDPISGHTALYWYRQSLGQGLEFLIYFQGNSAPDKSGLPSDRFSAERTGGSVSTLTIQRTQQEDSAVYLCASILGQTYEQYFGPGTRLTVT.

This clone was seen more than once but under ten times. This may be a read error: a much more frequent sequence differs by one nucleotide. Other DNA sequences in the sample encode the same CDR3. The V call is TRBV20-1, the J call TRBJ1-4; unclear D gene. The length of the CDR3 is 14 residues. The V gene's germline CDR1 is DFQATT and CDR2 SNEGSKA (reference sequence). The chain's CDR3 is CSARDLRRVEKLFF. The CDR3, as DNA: TGCAGTGCTAGAGATCTGCGAAGGGTCGAAAAACTGTTCTTT.

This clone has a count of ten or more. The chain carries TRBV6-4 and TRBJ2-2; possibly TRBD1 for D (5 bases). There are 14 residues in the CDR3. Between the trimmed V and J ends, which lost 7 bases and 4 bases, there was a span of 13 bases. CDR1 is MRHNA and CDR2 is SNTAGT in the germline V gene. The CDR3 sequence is CASTQVAGTGELFF. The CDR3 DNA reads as TGTGCCAGCACACAGGTGGCAGGCACCGGGGAGCTGTTTTTT.

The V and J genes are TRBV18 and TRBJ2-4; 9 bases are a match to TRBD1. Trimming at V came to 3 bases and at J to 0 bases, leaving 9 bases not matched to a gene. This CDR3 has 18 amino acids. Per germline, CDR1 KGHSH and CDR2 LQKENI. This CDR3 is CASSPGQGTQLAKNIQYF. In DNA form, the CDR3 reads TGTGCCAGCTCACCTGGACAGGGGACCCAACTAGCCAAAAACATTCAGTACTTC.

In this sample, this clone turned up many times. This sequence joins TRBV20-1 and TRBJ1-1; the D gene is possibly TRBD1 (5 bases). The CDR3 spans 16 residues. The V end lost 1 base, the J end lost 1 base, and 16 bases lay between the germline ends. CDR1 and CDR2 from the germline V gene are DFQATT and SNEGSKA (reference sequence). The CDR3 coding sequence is TGCAGTGCTAGAGGACCATCAGGGTGGCCGAACACTGAAGCTTTCTTT. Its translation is CSARGPSGWPNTEAFF.

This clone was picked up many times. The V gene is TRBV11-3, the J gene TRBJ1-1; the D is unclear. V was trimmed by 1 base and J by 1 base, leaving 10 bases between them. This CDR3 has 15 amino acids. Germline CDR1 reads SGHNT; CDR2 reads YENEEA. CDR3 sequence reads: CASSLGGPANTEAFF. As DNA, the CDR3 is TGTGCCAGCAGCTTAGGCGGTCCGGCGAACACTGAAGCTTTCTTT.